Each of the 27 T cell receptor beta chains below was sequenced from the same sample in a study of cytomegalovirus exposure and HLA in healthy donors. PCR was performed using 60 Vbeta and 13 Jbeta primers. Repertoires were generated with immunoSEQ multiplex PCR, while TCRdb's copy carries only in-frame clones and drops some. The record lists approximately 150,000 clones, of which the ten most abundant hold around 1.5%. The sequencing sample was made of PBMCs. Source of these receptors: a woman aged 45-65 years in good health and CMV-seronegative.

The rearrangement joins TRBV6-6 to TRBJ1-1; TRBD1 might be the D (6 bases). V was cut by 6 bases and J by 0 bases, with 11 bases left in between. This CDR3 spans 14 amino acids. Germline CDR1 reads MNHNY; CDR2 reads SVGAGI (reference sequence). The DNA of the CDR3 is TGTGCCAGCAGCGCGCAGGGGATGAACACTGAAGCTTTCTTT. Translation gives CASSAQGMNTEAFF.

The V gene is TRBV9, the J gene TRBJ2-1, with 13 bases identical to TRBD2. Trimming at V came to 0 bases and at J to 8 bases, leaving 2 bases not matched to a gene. Germline V lookup: CDR1 SGDLS, CDR2 YYNGEE. This CDR3 is built from 15 residues. CDR3 bases: TGTGCCAGCAGCGTAGAAACTAGCGGGAGGGATGAGCAGTTCTTC. Translation gives CASSVETSGRDEQFF.

The V and J genes are TRBV4-1 and TRBJ1-3, with D tentatively TRBD1 (6 bases). Between the trimmed V and J ends, which lost 4 bases and 4 bases, there was a span of 11 bases. Germline CDR1 MGHRA, CDR2 YSYEKL. The CDR3 covers 14 residues. The CDR3 DNA reads TGCGCCAGCAGCCCCCAGGGGCTGGGAAACACCATATATTTT. Translation gives CASSPQGLGNTIYF.

The chain couples TRBV5-1 to TRBJ1-2; TRBD1 aligns across 7 bases. Per the germline V gene, CDR1 is SGHRS and CDR2 is YFSETQ. The trim removed 0 bases at V and 2 bases at J, leaving 1 base unmatched. The CDR3 is 14 residues long. The CDR3 here is CASSLVQGNYGYTF. The CDR3 coding sequence is TGCGCCAGCAGCTTGGTACAGGGGAACTATGGCTACACCTTC.

The V gene is TRBV9, the J gene TRBJ2-1; the match to TRBD2 covers 7 bases. J lost 0 bases, V lost 4 bases, and 4 bases had no gene match. The length of the CDR3 is 15 residues. The V gene's germline CDR1 is SGDLS and CDR2 YYNGEE. The DNA of the CDR3 is TGTGCCAGCAGCCCGGGAGGTATCTCCTACAATGAGCAGTTCTTC. This codes for CASSPGGISYNEQFF.

The V and J genes are TRBV9 and TRBJ2-7; 9 nucleotides agree with TRBD2. This CDR3 contains 13 residues. The germline V gene encodes CDR1 SGDLS and CDR2 YYNGEE. Trimming cost V 3 bases and J 4 bases; bases outside gene matches: 2. CDR3 sequence reads: CASSALAGYEQYF. For the CDR3, the DNA is TGTGCCAGCAGCGCTCTAGCGGGGTACGAGCAGTACTTC.

CDR3 in amino acids: CASSRTGTGSEKLFF. CDR3 coding DNA: TGTGCCAGCAGTCGTACCGGGACAGGGAGTGAAAAACTGTTTTTT. The genes are TRBV6-5 and TRBJ1-4, with 9 bases fitting TRBD1. The CDR3 consists of 15 residues. V shed 5 bases, J shed 7 bases, and the junction held 8 bases outside the gene matches. CDR1 and CDR2 (germline): MNHEY, SVGAGI.

V is TRBV15 and J is TRBJ1-1, with D possibly TRBD1 on 5 matching bases. There are 15 residues in the CDR3. Trimming left V 3 bases short and J 0 bases short, with 11 bases between. In germline, CDR1 is LNHNV, CDR2 YYDKDF (reference sequence). DNA for the CDR3: TGTGCCACCAGCAGGAAGACAGTGATGAACACTGAAGCTTTCTTT. Its translation is CATSRKTVMNTEAFF.

J is TRBJ2-3 and V is TRBV5-1; 8 positions match TRBD1. The J segment lost 3 bases and the V segment lost 0 bases, leaving 6 bases of the junction unmatched. CDR3 length: 16 residues. Germline V gives CDR1 SGHRS, CDR2 YFSETQ. The CDR3 DNA is TGCGCCAGCAGCTTGGTTGCAGGGGGCCTGACAGATACGCAGTATTTT. Its translation: CASSLVAGGLTDTQYF. The full variable domain, with the rest looked up from reference TRBV5-1 and TRBJ2-3, is KAGVTQTPRYLIKTRGQQVTLSCSPISGHRSVSWYQQTPGQGLQFLFEYFSETQRNKGNFPGRFSGRQFSNSRSEMNVSTLELGDSALYLCASSLVAGGLTDTQYFGPGTRLTVL.

This chain connects TRBV5-1 to TRBJ1-6; D is undetermined. Trimming took 0 bases from V and 14 from J, leaving 12 bases between them. CDR3 length: 13 residues. Looked up from germline, CDR1 is SGHRS and CDR2 is YFSETQ. For the CDR3, the DNA is TGCGCCAGCAGCTTGGGGGAGACCTTCACCCTCCACTTT. It translates to CASSLGETFTLHF.

In DNA, the CDR3 is TGTGCCAGCAGTTTCCCCCAGGAGTTGGAGGGGCAGTATTTT. This encodes CASSFPQELEGQYF. The chain employs TRBV28 and TRBJ2-3; a weak D match, TRBD2 (6 bases). Deletions cut 3 bases from V and 11 bases from J, with 18 bases between. Germline CDR1 reads MDHEN; CDR2 reads SYDVKM. The CDR3 has 14 amino acids. The variable domain in full, with the rest retrieved from reference TRBV28 and TRBJ2-3, is DVKVTQSSRYLVKRTGEKVFLECVQDMDHENMFWYRQDPGLGLRLIYFSYDVKMKEKGDIPEGYSVSREKKERFSLILESASTNQTSMYLCASSFPQELEGQYFGPGTRLTVL.

The chain combines TRBV7-2 with TRBJ2-1; no clear D. Trimming shortened V by 0 bases and J by 1 base, and 7 bases separated the two germline ends. Germline values: CDR1 SGHTA, CDR2 FQGNSA. The CDR3 runs 15 residues. The CDR3 is CASSLAADSYNEQFF. The CDR3 region has the DNA TGTGCCAGCAGCTTAGCGGCGGATTCCTACAATGAGCAGTTCTTC.

The V call is TRBV5-6, the J call TRBJ2-3, with 7 bases matching TRBD2. The V gene's germline CDR1 is SGHDT and CDR2 YYEEEE. The CDR3 is 15 amino acids. V lost 1 base, J lost 3 bases, and 5 bases stayed unmatched. The CDR3 sequence is CASSLSSGETDTQYF. The CDR3 coding sequence is TGTGCCAGCAGCTTGTCAAGCGGGGAAACAGATACGCAGTATTTT. Together with reference TRBV5-6 and TRBJ2-3, the CDR3 gives the full variable domain: DAGVTQSPTHLIKTRGQQVTLRCSPKSGHDTVSWYQQALGQGPQFIFQYYEEEERQRGNFPDRFSGHQFPNYSSELNVNALLLGDSALYLCASSLSSGETDTQYFGPGTRLTVL.

The rearrangement joins TRBV19 to TRBJ1-5; no definite D call. With 8 bases removed from V and 2 bases from J, the gap between germline ends came to 10 bases. Germline CDR1 reads LNHDA; CDR2 reads SQIVND (reference sequence). The CDR3 loop spans 13 amino acids. Written as DNA, the CDR3 is TGTGCCAGTCGTAAGTCGGGCAATCAGCCCCAGCATTTT. It yields the protein CASRKSGNQPQHF.

V and J are TRBV5-1 and TRBJ1-1; the D gene is possibly TRBD1 (5 bases). The CDR3 length is 14 residues. CDR1 SGHRS and CDR2 YFSETQ come from the germline V gene. Trimming took 5 bases from V and 1 from J, leaving 12 bases between them. The CDR3 sequence is CASRWEGTNTEAFF. The CDR3 nucleotides are TGCGCCAGCAGGTGGGAGGGGACGAACACTGAAGCTTTCTTT.

The V call is TRBV5-1, the J call TRBJ2-3; 9 bases align to TRBD1. V shed 4 bases and J 4 bases; nucleotides not matched to a gene: 4. Germline lookup yields CDR1 SGHRS and CDR2 YFSETQ. This CDR3 contains 14 residues. In DNA, the CDR3 is TGCGCCAGCAGCGAGGGACAGGGTTCAGATACGCAGTATTTT. It specifies CASSEGQGSDTQYF.

The V call is TRBV15, the J call TRBJ2-5; 11 nucleotides agree with TRBD2. CDR3 length: 17 residues. After removal of 0 bases from V and 2 bases from J, the junction contained 5 bases not matched to a gene. In germline, CDR1 is LNHNV, CDR2 YYDKDF (reference sequence). The CDR3 loop reads CATSRDRTSGLQETQYF. CDR3 DNA sequence: TGTGCCACCAGCAGAGACCGGACTAGCGGGTTACAAGAGACCCAGTACTTC.

The chain joins TRBV28 to TRBJ2-3; possibly TRBD2 for D (5 bases). Germline V CDR1 and CDR2: MDHEN, SYDVKM. Trimming shortened V by 6 bases and J by 4 bases, and 11 bases separated the two germline ends. CDR3 size: 13 residues. CDR3 sequence (DNA): TGTGCCAGCAGGGGGAGTATTGCAGATACGCAGTATTTT. Its translation is CASRGSIADTQYF.

The genes are TRBV18 and TRBJ2-7; 9 nucleotides match TRBD1. The germline V gene encodes CDR1 KGHSH and CDR2 LQKENI. Unmatched junction bases numbered 6, after V lost 3 bases and J lost 3 bases. The CDR3 runs to 15 residues. In DNA form, the CDR3 reads TGTGCCAGCTCACCTTCCGGGACAGGGCTCTACGAGCAGTACTTC. The encoded protein is CASSPSGTGLYEQYF. Together with reference TRBV18 and TRBJ2-7, the CDR3 gives the full variable domain: NAGVMQNPRHLVRRRGQEARLRCSPMKGHSHVYWYRQLPEEGLKFMVYLQKENIIDESGMPKERFSAEFPKEGPSILRIQQVVRGDSAAYFCASSPSGTGLYEQYFGPGTRLTVT.

The V call is TRBV6-5, the J call TRBJ2-7, with D possibly being TRBD2 (7 bases). The CDR3 runs to 14 residues. Trimming removed 7 bases at V and 2 bases at J, with 15 bases between. Germline lookup yields CDR1 MNHEY and CDR2 SVGAGI. The CDR3 DNA reads as TGTGCCAGCAAGGGGGGGAGGGCCCCCTACGAGCAGTACTTC. It codes for CASKGGRAPYEQYF.

V and J are TRBV6-6 and TRBJ1-5; perhaps TRBD1 as D (5 bases). In germline, CDR1 is MNHNY, CDR2 SVGAGI (reference sequence). The V and J ends lost 4 bases and 6 bases respectively, with 7 bases between them. The CDR3 has 12 residues. CDR3 in amino acids: CASSFRAQPQHF. In nucleotides, the CDR3 is TGTGCCAGCAGTTTCAGGGCTCAGCCCCAGCATTTT.

V usage is TRBV5-5 and J usage is TRBJ2-7, with unresolved D. Trimming left V 0 bases short and J 0 bases short, with 7 bases between. The CDR3 has 14 residues. CDR1 SGHKS and CDR2 YYEKEE come from the germline V gene (reference sequence). The CDR3 region is CASSLATDSYEQYF. For the CDR3, the DNA is TGTGCCAGCAGCTTGGCAACAGACTCCTACGAGCAGTACTTC.

This sequence joins TRBV7-2 and TRBJ2-5; possible D gene TRBD2, 5 bases. Per the germline V gene, CDR1 is SGHTA and CDR2 is FQGNSA. The CDR3 contains 15 residues. Deletions cut 3 bases from V and 1 base from J, with 12 bases between. The CDR3 loop is CASSFRAGIQETQYF. The CDR3 DNA sequence: TGTGCCAGCAGCTTCCGCGCCGGGATCCAAGAGACCCAGTACTTC.

The J gene is TRBJ2-7, the V gene TRBV7-2; D is possibly TRBD1 (5 bases). CDR1 is SGHTA and CDR2 is FQGNSA in the germline V gene. V lost 0 bases and J 3 bases, leaving 9 bases between the germline ends. The CDR3 loop spans 14 amino acids. The CDR3 DNA is TGTGCCAGCAGCTTAGCAGGGGCACACTACGAGCAGTACTTC. Amino acid sequence: CASSLAGAHYEQYF.

This rearrangement joins TRBV5-1 to TRBJ2-7, with 9 bases fitting TRBD1. The V and J ends lost 0 bases and 3 bases, in that order; junction bases with no gene match: 7. The CDR3 length is 16 residues. Germline CDR1 and CDR2: SGHRS and YFSETQ. The CDR3, as DNA: TGCGCCAGCAGCTTGGGGTTAAGGGACAGGGACTACGAGCAGTACTTC. It specifies CASSLGLRDRDYEQYF.

The rearrangement joins TRBV11-2 to TRBJ2-4, with D perhaps TRBD1 (6 bases). This CDR3 has 15 residues. CDR1 SGHAT and CDR2 FQNNGV come from the germline V gene. Trimming pared 4 bases from V and 2 bases from J, leaving 12 bases between. CDR3 amino acids: CASSSAGGPKNIQYF. The CDR3 DNA sequence: TGTGCCAGCAGCTCCGCTGGGGGCCCCAAAAACATTCAGTACTTC. Based on the CDR3 plus reference TRBV11-2 and TRBJ2-4, the full variable domain is EAGVAQSPRYKIIEKRQSVAFWCNPISGHATLYWYQQILGQGPKLLIQFQNNGVVDDSQLPKDRFSAERLKGVDSTLKIQPAKLEDSAVYLCASSSAGGPKNIQYFGAGTRLSVL.

V usage is TRBV11-3 and J usage is TRBJ1-5; the D is unclear. CDR1 SGHNT and CDR2 YENEEA come from the germline V gene. The CDR3 is made up of 16 amino acids. Trimming left V 5 bases short and J 0 bases short, with 14 bases between. CDR3: CASSIWQALSNQPQHF. CDR3 DNA sequence: TGTGCCAGCAGCATTTGGCAGGCGCTTAGCAATCAGCCCCAGCATTTT. The variable domain in full, completed from reference TRBV11-3 and TRBJ1-5, reads EAGVVQSPRYKIIEKKQPVAFWCNPISGHNTLYWYLQNLGQGPELLIRYENEEAVDDSQLPKDRFSAERLKGVDSTLKIQPAELGDSAVYLCASSIWQALSNQPQHFGDGTRLSIL.